Shown below are 3 T cell receptor beta chains from a single sample sequenced in a study of T cell responses to AZD1222 COVID-19 vaccine. The method was immunoSEQ multiplex PCR; TCRdb's version includes in-frame clones alone and lacks a portion of them. Here the sample spans around 120,000 clones, nearly 90% being singletons. The sequences come from peripheral blood, collected 28 days after the second AZD1222 dose. Receptor source: an adult who received the AZD1222 COVID-19 vaccine.

This chain joins TRBV4-3 and TRBJ1-2; perhaps TRBD1 as D (5 bases). There are 14 residues in the CDR3. Germline assignment: CDR1 LGHNA and CDR2 YSLEER. Trimming cost V 4 bases and J 5 bases, with 14 bases left between them. CDR3 region: CASSLLDSRYGYTF. In DNA, the CDR3 is TGCGCCAGCAGCCTGCTCGACAGCCGTTATGGCTACACCTTC.

The chain carries TRBV14 and TRBJ2-7; 7 bases line up with TRBD2. The trim removed 3 bases at V and 5 bases at J, leaving 7 bases unmatched. CDR1 and CDR2 (germline): SGHDN, FVKESK. There are 14 residues in the CDR3. Here the CDR3 reads CASSHRGSGHEQYF. CDR3 in DNA: TGTGCCAGCAGCCATCGCGGGAGTGGCCACGAGCAGTACTTC.

This clone was observed a single time. The chain couples TRBV25-1 to TRBJ2-3; 10 bases line up with TRBD2. Germline CDR1 and CDR2: MGHDK and SYGVNS. V dropped 8 bases and J dropped 2; count of bases not matched to a gene: 7. The CDR3 is 15 amino acids. CDR3 bases: TGTGCCAGCGGCCTAGCGGGGGTCACCACAGATACGCAGTATTTT. It translates to CASGLAGVTTDTQYF.